Included here is one TCR beta chain sequence, with context. No antigen is known for it. The assay was immunoSEQ multiplex PCR, and TCRdb's table has in-frame clones only and misses some. Of some 90,000 clones detected, approximately 83% appear once; the ten largest clones hold about 2%. Germline CDR1 and CDR2: MDHEN and SYDVKM. This CDR3 comprises 15 residues. J lost 7 bases, V lost 5 bases, and 8 bases had no gene match. This sample is part of a study of radiotherapy plus CTLA-4 blockade in lung cancer. Study-wide results and caveats: Blood-borne expansion of tumor-derived TCR clones followed radiotherapy plus ipilimumab. Best predicting response, reportedly, were early blood T cell clone dynamics, with interferon-beta.

This specimen was peripheral blood, taken from a patient treated with radiotherapy plus ipilimumab. V gene TRBV28 combines with J gene TRBJ1-2; 12 bases match TRBD1. This clonotype originated in a human donor with non-small cell lung cancer who had a partial response to radiotherapy plus ipilimumab. In DNA form, the CDR3 reads TGTGCCAGCAGTCAACCGGGACAGGGGGCAAGTGGCTACACCTTC. It codes for CASSQPGQGASGYTF.